A single sample gave rise to the 25 T cell receptor beta chains below, sequenced in a study of blood T cell repertoires in COVID-19. Libraries were prepared by immunoSEQ multiplex PCR; TCRdb keeps only in-frame clonotypes and omits some of them. Of around 240,000 clones listed, approximately 90% are singletons. Material for sequencing was PBMCs or T cells enriched from blood (not recorded which). All receptors derive from a man in his forties or fifties who had been exposed to COVID-19.

The V call is TRBV13, the J call TRBJ2-7; 8 nucleotides agree with TRBD2. With 5 bases clipped from V and 3 bases from J, the junction kept 6 bases outside the gene matches. This CDR3 comprises 14 residues. The V gene's germline CDR1 is PRHDT and CDR2 FYEKMQ (reference sequence). The CDR3 sequence is CASSLHRGGYEQYF. DNA of the CDR3: TGTGCCAGCAGCCTTCACCGGGGGGGCTACGAGCAGTACTTC.

The genes are TRBV9 and TRBJ2-1; D call uncertain. V lost 2 bases to trimming and J lost 4 bases, with 10 bases between them. This CDR3 has 14 amino acids. The germline CDR1 and CDR2 sequences are SGDLS and YYNGEE. The CDR3 DNA sequence: TGTGCCAGCAGCGTCAGTGGTTCTTACAATGAGCAGTTCTTC. Its translation is CASSVSGSYNEQFF.

The chain carries TRBV10-3 and TRBJ1-1; 12 positions match TRBD1. V shed 7 bases, J shed 4 bases, and the junction held 7 bases outside the gene matches. The CDR3 length is 15 residues. Germline V gene sequence: CDR1 ENHRY, CDR2 SYGVKD. The CDR3 sequence: CAITGTGGFGTEAFF. CDR3 nucleotide sequence: TGTGCCATCACCGGGACAGGGGGCTTTGGCACTGAAGCTTTCTTT.

This clone turned up a few times. The chain employs TRBV7-3 and TRBJ1-1; no reliable D call. Germline V gene lookup returns CDR1 SGHTA and CDR2 FQGTGA. Trimming took 5 bases from V and 2 from J, leaving 9 bases between them. This CDR3 has 13 amino acids. The CDR3 reads CASSPQLNTEAFF. CDR3 nucleotides: TGTGCCAGCAGCCCACAGTTAAACACTGAAGCTTTCTTT.

V is TRBV5-8 and J is TRBJ1-4; possibly TRBD1 for D (6 bases). The V and J ends lost 4 bases and 0 bases respectively, with 13 bases between them. The CDR3 contains 16 residues. From germline, CDR1 is SGHTS and CDR2 YDEGEE. The CDR3 spells CASSPIWTATNEKLFF. The CDR3 nucleotides read TGTGCCAGCAGCCCGATATGGACAGCAACTAATGAAAAACTGTTTTTT.

The count of this clone is one. This chain connects TRBV7-7 to TRBJ2-7, with D perhaps TRBD1 (6 bases). CDR1 and CDR2 from the germline V gene are SSHAT and FNYEAQ (reference sequence). CDR3 length equals 16 residues. The CDR3 DNA sequence: TGTGCTAGCAGCTTAGCGCAAAGACAGGCAGCCTACGAGCAGTACGTC. Protein: CASSLAQRQAAYEQYV.

The chain uses TRBV7-3 and TRBJ1-2; D is undetermined. V gave up 1 base and J gave up 7 bases, with 13 bases separating them. The CDR3 length is 14 residues. Germline V CDR1 and CDR2: SGHTA, FQGTGA. In DNA, the CDR3 is TGTGCCAGCAGCTTAAGGGGAGGGAGTGGTGGCTACACCTTC. Its translation: CASSLRGGSGGYTF.

The table lists this clone with a count of one. The chain employs TRBV11-1 and TRBJ1-2; 8 bases map to TRBD1. Trimming cost V 0 bases and J 8 bases; bases outside gene matches: 5. The germline gives CDR1 SGHAT, CDR2 FQDESV (reference sequence). The CDR3 contains 14 residues. Written as DNA, the CDR3 is TGTGCCAGCAGCTTAGCGCCGACAGGGGAAGGCTACACCTTC. Translated, it gives CASSLAPTGEGYTF.

As DNA, the CDR3 is TGTGCCAGCAGCTTCGGCCGGGACGGGGAGCTGTTTTTT. It translates to CASSFGRDGELFF. The rearrangement links TRBV11-2 to TRBJ2-2, with a weak D call TRBD2 (5 bases). Between the trimmed V and J ends, which lost 3 bases and 7 bases, there was a span of 9 bases. CDR3 length: 13 amino acids. Germline V lookup: CDR1 SGHAT, CDR2 FQNNGV.

The chain links TRBV13 to TRBJ2-7; 9 nucleotides agree with TRBD1. The CDR3 extends over 14 amino acids. Per germline, CDR1 PRHDT and CDR2 FYEKMQ (reference sequence). With 5 bases clipped from V and 7 bases from J, the junction kept 9 bases outside the gene matches. The CDR3 sequence: CASSPRDRAREQYF. Here the CDR3 DNA reads TGTGCCAGCAGCCCCCGGGACAGGGCGCGGGAGCAGTACTTC. The full variable domain, completed using reference TRBV13 and TRBJ2-7, is AAGVIQSPRHLIKEKRETATLKCYPIPRHDTVYWYQQGPGQDPQFLISFYEKMQSDKGSIPDRFSAQQFSDYHSELNMSSLELGDSALYFCASSPRDRAREQYFGPGTRLTVT.

The chain couples TRBV15 to TRBJ2-7; 7 nucleotides match TRBD1. The ends lost 1 base at V and 3 bases at J; junction bases unmatched: 6. Germline CDR1 LNHNV, CDR2 YYDKDF (reference sequence). This CDR3 contains 15 residues. CDR3: CATSRGQGPYYEQYV. The CDR3 nucleotides are TGTGCCACCAGCAGAGGACAGGGCCCCTACTACGAGCAGTACGTC.

A few counts support this clone. V usage is TRBV18 and J usage is TRBJ1-4; 8 nucleotides match TRBD1. Germline trimming cut 3 bases from V and 2 bases from J; bases unmatched to any gene: 2. CDR3 length equals 15 residues. Germline loops: CDR1 KGHSH, CDR2 LQKENI. The CDR3 reads CASSPDRVTNEKLFF. The CDR3 DNA sequence: TGTGCCAGCTCACCGGACAGGGTTACTAATGAAAAACTGTTTTTT.

This rearrangement joins TRBV9 to TRBJ2-3, with TRBD2 matching over 12 bases. The V gene end was trimmed by 2 bases and the J gene end by 3 bases; junction bases not matched to a gene: 1. The CDR3 has 15 amino acids. The germline V gene has CDR1 SGDLS and CDR2 YYNGEE. The CDR3 is CASSVTSGRTDTQYF. CDR3 coding DNA: TGTGCCAGCAGCGTCACTAGCGGGAGGACAGATACGCAGTATTTT. Together with reference TRBV9 and TRBJ2-3, the CDR3 gives the full variable domain: DSGVTQTPKHLITATGQRVTLRCSPRSGDLSVYWYQQSLDQGLQFLIQYYNGEERAKGNILERFSAQQFPDLHSELNLSSLELGDSALYFCASSVTSGRTDTQYFGPGTRLTVL.

The chain is built from TRBV9 and TRBJ2-3, with 9 bases aligning to TRBD2. Unmatched junction bases numbered 10, after V lost 2 bases and J lost 3 bases. CDR1 is SGDLS, CDR2 YYNGEE, per germline. The CDR3 runs 17 residues. This CDR3 is CASSVPGGREGTDTQYF. The CDR3 bases are TGTGCCAGCAGCGTGCCTGGAGGGCGGGAGGGGACAGATACGCAGTATTTT.

J is TRBJ1-2 and V is TRBV6-5; TRBD1 matches at 7 bases. The CDR3 extends over 13 amino acids. Germline loops: CDR1 MNHEY, CDR2 SVGAGI. With V trimmed by 5 bases and J by 6 bases, 6 bases remained unmatched. DNA for the CDR3: TGTGCCAGCAGTAGACAGGGTTCCGATGGCTACACCTTC. Its translation is CASSRQGSDGYTF.

The chain links TRBV5-1 to TRBJ2-1; 7 nucleotides align to TRBD2. The ends lost 3 bases at V and 1 base at J; junction bases unmatched: 7. CDR3 length equals 16 residues. CDR1 and CDR2 from the germline V gene are SGHRS and YFSETQ. CDR3 DNA sequence: TGCGCCAGCAGCTCTCTGGCGGGAGTATCCTACAATGAGCAGTTCTTC. This encodes CASSSLAGVSYNEQFF. Based on the CDR3 plus reference TRBV5-1 and TRBJ2-1, the full variable domain is KAGVTQTPRYLIKTRGQQVTLSCSPISGHRSVSWYQQTPGQGLQFLFEYFSETQRNKGNFPGRFSGRQFSNSRSEMNVSTLELGDSALYLCASSSLAGVSYNEQFFGPGTRLTVL.

The CDR3 protein is CASSPLADLNTGELFF. The CDR3 nucleotides are TGTGCCAGCTCACCACTAGCGGATTTGAACACCGGGGAGCTGTTTTTT. The chain joins TRBV18 to TRBJ2-2; the D gene is possibly TRBD2 (6 bases). Trimming removed 1 base at V and 1 base at J, with 10 bases between. The CDR3 is made up of 16 amino acids. Germline-derived CDR1 and CDR2 are KGHSH and LQKENI.

J is TRBJ2-1 and V is TRBV29-1, with a weak D call TRBD2 (5 bases). The CDR3 runs 15 residues. Germline-derived CDR1 and CDR2 are SQVTM and ANQGSEA. V was clipped by 0 bases and J by 3 bases, with 12 bases between them. For the CDR3, the DNA is TGCAGCGTTGAAGACGGGGATGCGGGCTACAATGAGCAGTTCTTC. Its translation is CSVEDGDAGYNEQFF.

The chain couples TRBV18 to TRBJ2-2, with 10 bases that match TRBD1. The CDR3 extends over 15 amino acids. J gave up 6 bases and V 2 bases, and 3 bases lay outside the gene matches. The germline V gene encodes CDR1 KGHSH and CDR2 LQKENI. CDR3 DNA: TGTGCCAGCTCACCAGGGACAGGGGATTCCGGGGAGCTGTTTTTT. Encoded protein: CASSPGTGDSGELFF. The full variable domain, its missing parts supplied by reference TRBV18 and TRBJ2-2, is NAGVMQNPRHLVRRRGQEARLRCSPMKGHSHVYWYRQLPEEGLKFMVYLQKENIIDESGMPKERFSAEFPKEGPSILRIQQVVRGDSAAYFCASSPGTGDSGELFFGEGSRLTVL.

For the CDR3, the DNA is TGTGCCAGCACCTTGGGGTCAGGGAATCAGCCCCAGCATTTT. It yields the protein CASTLGSGNQPQHF. J is TRBJ1-5 and V is TRBV28; the D gene is possibly TRBD1 (5 bases). V was pared by 7 bases and J by 4 bases, with 14 bases between. This CDR3 is built from 14 residues. CDR1 is MDHEN and CDR2 is SYDVKM in the germline V gene.

The V gene is TRBV2, the J gene TRBJ1-5; D gene unclear. CDR3 length: 15 amino acids. The germline V and J ends were trimmed by 6 bases and 4 bases, with 16 bases remaining between them. In germline, CDR1 is SNHLY, CDR2 FYNNEI. In DNA form, the CDR3 reads TGTGCCAGCAGCCGGACCTCCGGAGGTAATCAGCCCCAGCATTTT. It is translated as CASSRTSGGNQPQHF. The whole variable domain, filled in from reference TRBV2 and TRBJ1-5, reads EPEVTQTPSHQVTQMGQEVILRCVPISNHLYFYWYRQILGQKVEFLVSFYNNEISEKSEIFDDQFSVERPDGSNFTLKIRSTKLEDSAMYFCASSRTSGGNQPQHFGDGTRLSIL.

The rearrangement uses TRBV10-3 and TRBJ1-2; 10 nucleotides line up with TRBD1. CDR1 ENHRY and CDR2 SYGVKD come from the germline V gene. V shed 8 bases, J shed 4 bases, and the junction held 10 bases outside the gene matches. The CDR3 is made up of 15 amino acids. CDR3 residues: CAIRRQGAQSYGYTF. Here the CDR3 DNA reads TGTGCCATCCGGCGACAGGGGGCTCAATCCTATGGCTACACCTTC.

The gene calls are TRBV5-6 and TRBJ2-3, with 15 bases aligning to TRBD2. The trim removed 4 bases at V and 5 bases at J, leaving 8 bases unmatched. The CDR3 consists of 17 residues. CDR1 is SGHDT and CDR2 is YYEEEE in the germline V gene. The CDR3 protein is CASSKRTSGGALDTQYF. In DNA, the CDR3 is TGTGCCAGCAGCAAAAGGACTAGCGGGGGGGCCTTAGATACGCAGTATTTT.

This CDR3 reads CASSNQGAEGEAFF. As DNA, the CDR3 is TGTGCCAGCAGTAACCAGGGGGCTGAGGGTGAAGCTTTCTTT. The chain links TRBV6-5 to TRBJ1-1; 8 nucleotides align to TRBD1. The CDR3 runs 14 residues. Germline V gene sequence: CDR1 MNHEY, CDR2 SVGAGI. V shed 5 bases, J shed 7 bases, and the junction held 9 bases outside the gene matches.

The chain joins TRBV19 to TRBJ1-1, with 11 nucleotides matching TRBD1. Germline lookup yields CDR1 LNHDA and CDR2 SQIVND (reference sequence). The CDR3 runs 17 residues. The ends lost 4 bases at V and 3 bases at J; junction bases unmatched: 10. The CDR3 reads CASSTRTGGAADTEAFF. CDR3 nucleotides: TGTGCCAGTAGTACCAGGACAGGGGGCGCGGCGGACACTGAAGCTTTCTTT. Based on the CDR3 plus reference TRBV19 and TRBJ1-1, the full variable domain is DGGITQSPKYLFRKEGQNVTLSCEQNLNHDAMYWYRQDPGQGLRLIYYSQIVNDFQKGDIAEGYSVSREKKESFPLTVTSAQKNPTAFYLCASSTRTGGAADTEAFFGQGTRLTVV.